This TCR beta chain was recorded in a study of radiation and T cells in renal cell carcinoma. Sample time point: blood 4 weeks post-SBRT, at nephrectomy. The treatment denotes: 15 Gy SBRT to primary tumor, nephrectomy 4 weeks later. The tumor was a clear cell renal cell carcinoma. The table came from immunoSEQ multiplex PCR; TCRdb's copy has only in-frame clones and leaves some out. The sample has approximately 83,000 clones; 85% are singletons. The junction had 8 bases not matched to a gene; V was cut back by 4 bases and J by 3 bases. Per the germline V gene, CDR1 is LNHDA and CDR2 is SQIVND (reference sequence). The CDR3 totals 16 residues.

The receptor was isolated from a man between 50 and 59 years old with renal cell carcinoma. The chain joins TRBV19 to TRBJ2-3; TRBD2 matches at 9 bases. The sample was blood, taken from a patient whose treatment included radiotherapy and nephrectomy. In DNA, the CDR3 is TGTGCCAGTAGTAGAAACGGACTAGCGTTAACAGATACGCAGTATTTT. Protein product: CASSRNGLALTDTQYF.